This record covers a single T cell receptor (beta chain). Its antigen is not known. The data were taken from a study of blood T cells in healthy people across ages. Using a J-beta primer mix together with a sample-barcoded 5' primer, a second PCR was run for roughly 7 to 11 cycles. TCRdb reprocessed the 5' RACE reads with MiXCR, giving one entry per CDR3 protein. This table holds hundreds of thousands of distinct CDR3 sequences, roughly 64% found once. Study-wide results and caveats: What prevented conclusive comparison of naive and antigen-experienced cells was that PBMCs were unsorted.

Sequencing used blood. The TCR was taken from a man aged 30 to 39 in good health.

The CDR3 loop is CASSLRPANTGELFF. CDR3 DNA: TGTGCCAGCAGTTTACGGCCTGCGAACACCGGGGAGCTGTTTTTT. This chain uses TRBV12-3 or TRBV12-4 with TRBJ2-2; D unclear. Trimming took 2 bases from V and 0 from J, leaving 7 bases between them. There are 15 residues in the CDR3.